The present TCR beta chain was sequenced within a study of cytomegalovirus exposure and HLA in healthy donors. Method: immunoSEQ multiplex PCR; TCRdb's copy keeps in-frame clones and lacks some. Here the sample spans about 56,000 clones, around 93% being singletons. Study-wide results and caveats: High specificity and sensitivity for cytomegalovirus status were reported for the classifier.

Concerning this clone itself: Its antigen is undetermined.

CDR1 is SQVTM, CDR2 ANQGSEA, per germline. The CDR3 is 12 amino acids. V lost 7 bases and J lost 3; bases outside the gene matches: 5. The sequenced sample was PBMCs. This receptor was taken from a woman aged 18-30 years in good health and CMV-seropositive. The chain combines TRBV29-1 with TRBJ2-7; the match to TRBD1 covers 8 bases. The CDR3 DNA sequence: TGCAGCGGGGGTGGACAGGGCTACGAGCAGTACTTC. Amino acid sequence: CSGGGQGYEQYF.